These T cell receptor beta chains were read from a single sample in a study of CD8+ T cells in alopecia areata. Assay used: immunoSEQ multiplex PCR; TCRdb lists only in-frame clones, some missing. The repertoire holds 210,000 or so clones, with approximately 72% as singletons. The starting material was CD4+ T cells sorted from blood, obtained between weeks 43 and 45, from a patient treated with tofacitinib. These receptors were collected from a human donor with alopecia areata. Each CDR3 is given with its conserved first and last residue. The order of the fields is J gene, V gene, clone size, D gene, CDR3 length, CDR3 DNA, CDR3 protein. D genes are given only for firm matches. Not all rows give a size; the values are once, few, many and, for expanded clones, a class.

TRBJ2-7	TRBV5-1	once	TRBD1	13	TGCGCCAGCAGACAGGGGCTCACCTACGAGCAGTACTTC	CASRQGLTYEQYF
TRBJ1-2	TRBV28	-	TRBD1	12	TGTGCCAGCAGGCCACAGGGGGCAGGCTACACCTTC	CASRPQGAGYTF
TRBJ2-1	TRBV5-1	-	TRBD2	17	TGCGCCAGCAGCTTGGGGCTGCTGCCTAGCGGAGACAATGAGCAGTTCTTC	CASSLGLLPSGDNEQFF
TRBJ2-2	TRBV6-5	-	-	12	TGTGCCAGCAGCTTCAGGGCCGGGGAGCTGTTTTTT	CASSFRAGELFF
TRBJ2-1	TRBV7-2	few	-	13	TGTGCCAGCAAAGGTCCGGCCTACAATGAGCAGTTCTTC	CASKGPAYNEQFF
TRBJ2-2	TRBV15	few	-	13	TGTGCCACCAGCTTTGGGGGACTCGGGGAGCTGTTTTTT	CATSFGGLGELFF
TRBJ2-5	TRBV27	few	TRBD2	14	TGTGCCAGCAGAAACCGGGGGGGTCAAGAGACCCAGTACTTC	CASRNRGGQETQYF
TRBJ2-5	TRBV29-1	few	-	11	TGCAGCGTTGGAGTAGGAGAGACCCAGTACTTC	CSVGVGETQYF
TRBJ1-4	TRBV29-1	-	TRBD1	14	TGCAGCGCTGACCGGACAGGGCGGGGAGAAAAACTGTTTTTT	CSADRTGRGEKLFF
TRBJ2-7	TRBV29-1	few	TRBD1	13	TGCAGCGCCGGGACAGGCCGAACCTACGAGCAGTACTTC	CSAGTGRTYEQYF
TRBJ2-7	TRBV5-1	-	-	15	TGCGCCAGCAGCCGCGCGACGGGGAGCTCCTACGAGCAGTACTTC	CASSRATGSSYEQYF
TRBJ1-5	TRBV29-1	-	-	13	TGCAGCGTTGTAGGGCAGGGCGGTCAGCCCCAGCATTTT	CSVVGQGGQPQHF
TRBJ1-1	TRBV30	-	-	13	TGTGCCTGGAGTGGGGTGATTAACACTGAAGCTTTCTTT	CAWSGVINTEAFF
TRBJ2-1	TRBV10-3	-	TRBD2	16	TGTGCCATCTATTGGGGAGGGCCGATGGGCAACAATGAGCAGTTCTTC	CAIYWGGPMGNNEQFF
TRBJ1-5	TRBV9	-	-	14	TGTGCCAGCAGCGTAGACAGTGGGGGTCAGCCCCAGCATTTT	CASSVDSGGQPQHF
TRBJ2-1	TRBV9	few	-	14	TGTGCCAGCAGCGTAGTTGTGCGGGCTGCTGAGCAGTTCTTC	CASSVVVRAAEQFF
TRBJ1-1	TRBV2	-	-	12	TGTGCCAGTTCCCGCATGAACACTGAAGCTTTCTTT	CASSRMNTEAFF
TRBJ2-3	TRBV4-3	-	TRBD2	17	TGCGCCAGCAGCCAAGAATATGGCGGGGGGCCCACAGATACGCAGTATTTT	CASSQEYGGGPTDTQYF
TRBJ1-2	TRBV7-2	-	-	13	TGTGCCAGCAGAGGGGGACGAAACTATGGCTACACCTTC	CASRGGRNYGYTF
TRBJ2-1	TRBV11-3	-	-	14	TGTGCCAGCAGCCCCTCCCTCGGAGCCGGGGGGCAGTTCTTC	CASSPSLGAGGQFF
TRBJ2-7	TRBV5-1	few	-	11	TGCGCCAGCAGCTTCCTCGACGAGCAGTACTTC	CASSFLDEQYF
TRBJ1-5	TRBV12-5	-	-	17	TGTGCTAGTGGTTTGGTAAGGACAAACTATAGCAATCAGCCCCAGCATTTT	CASGLVRTNYSNQPQHF